The 21 T cell receptor beta chains below were found in one sample sequenced in a study of PD-1 blockade in mismatch repair-deficient tumors. Data came from immunoSEQ multiplex PCR; TCRdb stores just in-frame clones and leaves some out. The sample contains some 100,000 clones, 70% to 85% of which appear only once. Here the sequenced sample was peripheral blood, taken approximately 35 weeks after starting pembrolizumab. These receptors were taken from an adult with mismatch repair-deficient cancer.

The chain joins TRBV7-6 to TRBJ2-3; no definite D call. The CDR3 consists of 15 residues. CDR1 and CDR2 from the germline V gene are SGHVS and FNYEAQ. The V gene lost 1 base and the J gene lost 0 bases, with 8 bases spanning the gap. CDR3 region: CASSLVGGSTDTQYF. The CDR3 DNA sequence: TGTGCCAGCAGCTTAGTCGGCGGTAGCACAGATACGCAGTATTTT.

This chain links TRBV5-4 with TRBJ2-7; D is unresolved. The V gene lost 2 bases and the J gene lost 1 base, with 4 bases spanning the gap. The CDR3 has 12 residues. Germline loops: CDR1 SGHNT, CDR2 YYREEE (reference sequence). CDR3 bases: TGTGCCAGCAGCTTTTTATCCTACGAGCAGTACTTC. This sequence encodes CASSFLSYEQYF. Full variable domain (missing parts from reference TRBV5-4 and TRBJ2-7): ETGVTQSPTHLIKTRGQQVTLRCSSQSGHNTVSWYQQALGQGPQFIFQYYREEENGRGNFPPRFSGLQFPNYSSELNVNALELDDSALYLCASSFLSYEQYFGPGTRLTVT.

The chain is built from TRBV13 and TRBJ2-7; no clear D gene. Germline V CDR1 and CDR2: PRHDT, FYEKMQ (reference sequence). Trimming took off 4 bases at V and 7 bases at J, with 11 bases between the two ends. This CDR3 contains 12 residues. The DNA of the CDR3 is TGTGCCAGCAGCTCCTACCCGGGTGAGCAGTACTTC. Protein product: CASSSYPGEQYF.

In its sample, this clone was seen a few times. V gene TRBV29-1 combines with J gene TRBJ1-2; no clear D. Germline values: CDR1 SQVTM, CDR2 ANQGSEA. Trimming removed 7 bases from V and 6 bases from J, with 6 bases in between. The CDR3 extends over 9 amino acids. CDR3 bases: TGCAGCGACGACAATGGCTACACCTTC. Amino acids: CSDDNGYTF.

In the case of this clone: The same CDR3 can be traced to other DNA sequences in this sample. The rearrangement links TRBV7-2 to TRBJ2-7, with 9 bases identical to TRBD2. V trimming: 3 bases; J trimming: 1 base; junction bases outside the gene matches: 1. Germline assignment: CDR1 SGHTA and CDR2 FQGNSA. The CDR3 length is 14 residues. The CDR3 loop reads CASSLTSGSYEQYF. The CDR3 coding sequence is TGTGCCAGCAGCTTGACTAGCGGATCCTACGAGCAGTACTTC. The full variable domain, in which reference TRBV7-2 and TRBJ2-7 provide the parts outside the CDR3, is GAGVSQSPSNKVTEKGKDVELRCDPISGHTALYWYRQSLGQGLEFLIYFQGNSAPDKSGLPSDRFSAERTGGSVSTLTIQRTQQEDSAVYLCASSLTSGSYEQYFGPGTRLTVT.

This chain links TRBV5-6 with TRBJ2-1; D perhaps matches TRBD2 (6 bases). Between the trimmed V and J ends, which lost 5 bases and 4 bases, there was a span of 19 bases. From germline, CDR1 is SGHDT and CDR2 YYEEEE. CDR3 size: 16 residues. CDR3 sequence: CASRDDQGGWYNEQFF. DNA for the CDR3: TGTGCCAGCAGGGACGACCAGGGAGGATGGTACAATGAGCAGTTCTTC.

The rearrangement links TRBV15 to TRBJ2-1, with D unclear. V lost 4 bases and J 0 bases, leaving 13 bases between the germline ends. CDR1 and CDR2 from the germline V gene are LNHNV and YYDKDF (reference sequence). The CDR3 spans 16 residues. CDR3 amino acids: CATSNYTTSSYNEQFF. As DNA, the CDR3 is TGTGCCACCAGCAATTACACCACAAGCTCCTACAATGAGCAGTTCTTC.

The chain recombines TRBV5-1 with TRBJ2-3; D not resolved. Trimming took off 3 bases at V and 2 bases at J, with 4 bases between the two ends. Germline CDR1 is SGHRS and CDR2 is YFSETQ. The CDR3 runs to 12 residues. CDR3 bases: TGCGCCAGCAGCTCCTTCACAGATACGCAGTATTTT. Protein sequence: CASSSFTDTQYF.

This clone is a singleton in its sample. The V and J genes are TRBV25-1 and TRBJ2-7; possible D gene TRBD2, 6 bases. The V gene's germline CDR1 is MGHDK and CDR2 SYGVNS. Deletions cut 3 bases from V and 6 bases from J, with 15 bases between. The CDR3 loop spans 14 amino acids. The CDR3 bases are TGTGCCAGCAGTGACCGGCACCGGGACTTCGAGCAGTACTTC. This codes for CASSDRHRDFEQYF.

This chain joins TRBV9 and TRBJ2-3; TRBD2 matches at 9 bases. The CDR3 spans 16 residues. Per the germline V gene, CDR1 is SGDLS and CDR2 is YYNGEE. V lost 0 bases, J lost 2 bases, and 4 bases stayed unmatched. The CDR3 DNA sequence: TGTGCCAGCAGCGTAGGGAGCGGGAGGAACACAGATACGCAGTATTTT. It specifies CASSVGSGRNTDTQYF.

The rearrangement uses TRBV7-8 and TRBJ1-5; D possibly corresponds to TRBD1 (6 bases). Deletions cut 4 bases from V and 3 bases from J, with 10 bases between. The CDR3 covers 14 residues. From germline, CDR1 is SGHVS and CDR2 FQNEAQ. The CDR3 nucleotides read TGTGCCAGCAGCTCGGACAGATTCAATCAGCCCCAGCATTTT. This encodes CASSSDRFNQPQHF.

The chain links TRBV7-9 to TRBJ2-5, with TRBD1 identical over 8 bases. CDR3 length: 15 residues. Germline V gives CDR1 SEHNR, CDR2 FQNEAQ (reference sequence). The V and J ends lost 6 bases and 5 bases, in that order; junction bases with no gene match: 11. The CDR3 sequence is CASSYPTGAGETQYF. CDR3 DNA: TGTGCCAGCAGTTACCCGACAGGGGCAGGGGAGACCCAGTACTTC.

The V and J genes are TRBV27 and TRBJ1-1, with D perhaps matching TRBD1 (5 bases). CDR1 and CDR2 (germline): MNHEY, SMNVEV (reference sequence). The CDR3 has 13 residues. The V and J ends lost 5 bases and 7 bases respectively, with 14 bases between them. The CDR3 loop is CASSPLRAHEAFF. The DNA of the CDR3 is TGTGCCAGCAGTCCCCTCAGGGCGCATGAAGCTTTCTTT.

The chain links TRBV5-1 to TRBJ1-1; no clear D. The CDR3 has 15 amino acids. CDR1 SGHRS and CDR2 YFSETQ come from the germline V gene. V lost 0 bases and J lost 2, with 11 bases in between. CDR3 bases: TGCGCCAGCAGCTTGGAAGTGGCAGACAACACTGAAGCTTTCTTT. Residues: CASSLEVADNTEAFF.

The chain carries TRBV29-1 and TRBJ1-1; D is perhaps TRBD1 (5 bases). Germline V gene lookup returns CDR1 SQVTM and CDR2 ANQGSEA. The CDR3 contains 13 residues. Trimming took off 4 bases at V and 1 base at J, with 10 bases between the two ends. The DNA of the CDR3 is TGCAGCGTTGGGTCCGGGACGAACACTGAAGCTTTCTTT. It encodes CSVGSGTNTEAFF.

The chain uses TRBV10-3 and TRBJ2-1; tentative D call: TRBD1 (5 bases). V was trimmed by 2 bases and J by 9 bases, leaving 11 bases between them. CDR3 length equals 13 residues. The V gene's germline CDR1 is ENHRY and CDR2 SYGVKD. CDR3 sequence reads: CAISERGAAEQFF. CDR3 nucleotide sequence: TGTGCCATCAGTGAGCGTGGGGCGGCTGAGCAGTTCTTC.

The chain joins TRBV18 to TRBJ2-7; the D call may be TRBD1 or TRBD2 (5 bases each). CDR3 length: 15 amino acids. V gave up 5 bases and J gave up 1 base, with 15 bases separating them. CDR1 is KGHSH, CDR2 LQKENI, per germline. CDR3 in DNA: TGTGCCAGCTCATCTCCCCGGGGCCTTTCCTACGAGCAGTACTTC. Encoded protein: CASSSPRGLSYEQYF.

The rearrangement joins TRBV29-1 to TRBJ2-1; 10 bases align to TRBD1. The CDR3 spans 15 residues. V lost 0 bases and J lost 9; bases outside the gene matches: 8. The germline V gene encodes CDR1 SQVTM and CDR2 ANQGSEA. This CDR3 is CSVEDRDRGWTEQFF. The CDR3 nucleotides are TGCAGCGTTGAAGACCGGGACAGGGGTTGGACTGAGCAGTTCTTC.

This clone appeared a single time. The chain employs TRBV29-1 and TRBJ1-1; D gene ambiguous. The CDR3 covers 11 residues. Trimming left V 7 bases short and J 0 bases short, with 6 bases between. CDR1 SQVTM and CDR2 ANQGSEA come from the germline V gene. The CDR3 spells CSAAMNTEAFF. CDR3 coding DNA: TGCAGCGCCGCTATGAACACTGAAGCTTTCTTT. Based on the CDR3 plus reference TRBV29-1 and TRBJ1-1, the full variable domain is SAVISQKPSRDICQRGTSLTIQCQVDSQVTMMFWYRQQPGQSLTLIATANQGSEATYESGFVIDKFPISRPNLTFSTLTVSNMSPEDSSIYLCSAAMNTEAFFGQGTRLTVV.

Comments on this clone: The same CDR3 arises from other DNA sequences in this sample as well. The chain links TRBV7-8 to TRBJ2-7; D call uncertain. This CDR3 has 12 residues. V was cut by 5 bases and J by 0 bases, with 5 bases left in between. Germline CDR1 reads SGHVS; CDR2 reads FQNEAQ. CDR3 sequence reads: CASSLSSYEQYF. In DNA form, the CDR3 reads TGTGCCAGCAGCCTTAGCTCCTACGAGCAGTACTTC.

This clone was counted a single time. The chain uses TRBV14 and TRBJ1-3; D is ambiguous. Trimming cost V 0 bases and J 1 base, with 13 bases left between them. Germline V gene data show CDR1 as SGHDN and CDR2 as FVKESK. The length of the CDR3 is 17 residues. The CDR3 sequence is CASSQDLLGLSGNTIYF. The DNA for the CDR3 is TGTGCCAGCAGCCAAGATCTTCTCGGGTTGTCTGGAAACACCATATATTTT.